These T cell receptor beta chains were read from a single sample in a study of blood T cell repertoires in COVID-19. Data came from immunoSEQ multiplex PCR; TCRdb stores just in-frame clones and leaves some out. The sample contains roughly 150,000 clones, roughly 91% of which appear only once. Sequenced input: peripheral blood. The receptors come from a man aged 18-30 years with acute or convalescent COVID-19. Each CDR3 is given with its conserved first and last residue. Fields, in order: V gene, J gene, D gene, clone size, CDR3 protein, CDR3 DNA. A D gene is named only where the DNA matches it firmly. Only part of the rows carry a size: once, few, many, or a class if the clone is expanded.

TRBV2	TRBJ2-3	TRBD2	-	CASSGLAGGRVTDTQYF	TGTGCCAGCAGCGGACTAGCGGGGGGGCGCGTCACAGATACGCAGTATTTT
TRBV18	TRBJ2-2	TRBD1	-	CASSRDRGRAGELFF	TGTGCCAGCTCACGGGACAGGGGACGGGCCGGGGAGCTGTTTTTT
TRBV5-6	TRBJ2-7	-	-	CASSLEGRESSYEQYF	TGTGCCAGCAGCTTGGAAGGCAGGGAAAGCTCCTACGAGCAGTACTTC
TRBV24-1	TRBJ1-2	-	-	CATSDGVGGYTF	TGTGCCACCAGTGATGGAGTCGGGGGCTACACCTTC
TRBV5-5	TRBJ1-1	-	-	CASSLEEGDFEAFF	TGTGCCAGCAGCTTGGAGGAAGGGGACTTTGAAGCTTTCTTT
TRBV11-2	TRBJ1-6	-	-	CASTQIGGSPLHF	TGTGCCAGCACGCAGATAGGAGGTTCACCCCTCCACTTT
TRBV27	TRBJ1-1	TRBD1	-	CANQIREAGGLNTEAFF	TGTGCCAACCAAATAAGAGAAGCAGGGGGATTGAACACTGAAGCTTTCTTT
TRBV6-1	TRBJ1-5	TRBD1	-	CASSIQGGGYQPQHF	TGTGCCAGCAGTATACAGGGGGGTGGTTATCAGCCCCAGCATTTT
TRBV3-1/TRBV3-2	TRBJ1-4	-	few	CASSPQGPREKLFF	TGTGCCAGCAGCCCCCAGGGGCCGAGGGAAAAACTGTTTTTT
TRBV6-5	TRBJ1-1	-	-	CASRPDRLGAAFF	TGTGCCAGCAGACCTGACAGGCTCGGGGCAGCTTTCTTT
TRBV6-5	TRBJ1-5	-	few	CASSPRRGLGQPQHF	TGTGCCAGCAGTCCCAGGCGGGGGCTTGGTCAGCCCCAGCATTTT
TRBV1	TRBJ2-7	-	-	CTSSQDLETSGSLAGGDYEQYF	TGCACCAGCAGCCAAGATTTGGAGACTAGCGGGTCCTTAGCGGGGGGGGACTACGAGCAGTACTTC
TRBV6-4	TRBJ2-1	-	-	CASSTIQGTNNEQFF	TGTGCCAGCAGTACTATACAGGGTACGAACAATGAGCAGTTCTTC
TRBV4-1	TRBJ1-1	-	-	CASSRGTGIRAEAFF	TGCGCCAGCAGCCGAGGAACAGGGATACGAGCTGAAGCTTTCTTT
TRBV5-1	TRBJ2-3	-	-	CASSSEVGTDTQYF	TGCGCCAGCAGCTCGGAGGTAGGCACAGATACGCAGTATTTT
TRBV7-9	TRBJ2-2	-	few	CASRPPGKAGELFF	TGTGCCAGCAGGCCACCAGGGAAAGCCGGGGAGCTGTTTTTT
TRBV27	TRBJ1-1	TRBD1	-	CASRTGQGKAFF	TGTGCCAGCAGGACGGGACAGGGCAAAGCTTTCTTT